The subject of this entry is one T cell receptor (beta chain). The antigen is undetermined. The CDR3 spans 16 residues. Trimming cost V 3 bases and J 6 bases; bases outside gene matches: 7. Germline V lookup: CDR1 SGHTA, CDR2 FQGTGA. This sample stems from a study of OX40 agonist ivuxolimab in advanced cancers. Whole-study context: The patients got ivuxolimab, which is an agonistic anti-OX40 (CD134) antibody. Eligibility rules accepted prior anti-PD-1, anti-PD-L1 or anti-CTLA-4 therapy, and under 45% had some.

Some clones are missing from TCRdb's copy, which holds only in-frame ones; the method was immunoSEQ multiplex PCR. The sample holds some 45,000 clones, 65% to 85% seen once. Study results and caveats: At 0.1 to 3.0 mg/kg, CD4+ and CD8+ blood T cells expanded clonally by week 6.

The sequence was obtained from an adult with an advanced solid tumor such as melanoma, head and neck, liver or kidney cancer. This chain links TRBV7-3 with TRBJ2-3; TRBD2 matches 12 bases. The sequencing used CD4+ or CD8+ T cells sorted from blood, collected in a trial of the OX40 agonist ivuxolimab. This chain's CDR3 is CASSLTSGSGRDTQYF. CDR3 sequence (DNA): TGTGCCAGCAGCTTGACTAGCGGGAGCGGTAGGGATACGCAGTATTTT.